Included here is one T cell receptor beta chain sequence, with context. The target antigen is unknown. The record originates from a study of T cell responses to AZD1222 COVID-19 vaccine. Study-wide points: Repertoires were obtained solely post-peak T cell response.

Profiled with immunoSEQ multiplex PCR; TCRdb holds only in-frame clones, not every one. There are 95,000 to 150,000 clones in the sample; approximately 90% occur only once, and 13% to 15% lies in the top ten. V dropped 11 bases and J dropped 4; count of bases not matched to a gene: 6. CDR1 is ENHRY, CDR2 SYGVKD, per germline. The length of the CDR3 is 15 residues. V and J are TRBV10-3 and TRBJ2-2; the match to TRBD2 covers 14 bases. The sample consisted of peripheral blood, taken on day 0 of AZD1222 vaccination. The receptor comes from an adult in good health. DNA for the CDR3: TGTGCCTCCTCCGGGACTAGCGGGAGCACCGGGGAGCTGTTTTTT. It encodes CASSGTSGSTGELFF.